Reported below is one T cell receptor beta chain. The data are from a study of T-cell reconstitution after alpha-beta-depleted transplantation in children. Using unique molecular identifiers, the investigators prepared the TCRbeta library. TCRdb itself ran the PCR reads through MiXCR, one entry per CDR3 protein. The profile shows a few hundred thousand distinct CDR3 sequences, around 10% of them singletons. Specimen: PBMCs from the stem cell graft donor, collected from the stem cell graft. This clonotype was sampled from a human donor who donated a stem cell graft to a child with acute lymphoblastic leukemia.

The CDR3 here is CASSRSDTDTDTQYF. CDR3 coding DNA: TGCGCCAGCAGCAGATCCGACACCGACACAGATACGCAGTATTTT. V gene TRBV5-1 combines with J gene TRBJ2-3; D ambiguous. Between the trimmed V and J ends, which lost 4 bases and 2 bases, there was a span of 14 bases. CDR1 is SGHRS, CDR2 YFSETQ, per germline. This CDR3 contains 15 residues.